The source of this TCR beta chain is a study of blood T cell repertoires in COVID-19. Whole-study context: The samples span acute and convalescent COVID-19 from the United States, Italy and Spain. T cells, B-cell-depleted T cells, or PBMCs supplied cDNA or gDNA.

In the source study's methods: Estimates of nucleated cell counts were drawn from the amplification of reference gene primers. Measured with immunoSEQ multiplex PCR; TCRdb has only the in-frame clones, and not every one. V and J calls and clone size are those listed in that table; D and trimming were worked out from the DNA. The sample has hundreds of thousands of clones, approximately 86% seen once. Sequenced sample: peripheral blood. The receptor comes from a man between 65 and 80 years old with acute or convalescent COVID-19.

The CDR3 region has the DNA TGTGCCAGCAGCCAAGATTTCTCCCGCGGAGGTAGTAAATATTTT. It is translated as CASSQDFSRGGSKYF. This chain joins TRBV3-1 (or the pseudogene TRBV3-2) and TRBJ2-3; weak D call: TRBD2 (5 bases). This CDR3 is 15 amino acids long. The germline V gene has CDR1 LGHDT and CDR2 YNNKEL (reference sequence). Between the trimmed V and J ends, which lost 0 bases and 15 bases, there was a span of 22 bases.